Listed here are 30 T cell receptor beta chains from one sample, sequenced in a study of control samples from healthy donors and cancer patients (dated by TCRdb to 2020 to 2022). Library preparation was by the immunoSEQ multiplex PCR assay. Here the immuneACCESS table is served through TCRdb, limited to in-frame sequences with V and J called. Missing clones are a known gap in these copies; in checked studies unresolved V genes cover under half, and the rest lacks a known reason. Recorded for this sample are around 180,000 clones; approximately 94% of them occurred a single time. The ten largest clones take up roughly 1.3% of the sample. The sequenced sample was blood. The source of these receptors is a woman aged 18-29 years in good health.

DNA for the CDR3: TGCGCCAGCAGCCAAGATAGAGTCGGGCAGGGCAGTGGCTATGGCTACACCTTC. Encoded protein: CASSQDRVGQGSGYGYTF. The gene calls are TRBV4-1 and TRBJ1-2, with TRBD1 as a possible D gene (5 bases). Deletions cut 0 bases from V and 4 bases from J, with 21 bases between. Germline V gene lookup returns CDR1 MGHRA and CDR2 YSYEKL. CDR3 length equals 18 residues.

In its sample, this clone was seen once. The rearrangement joins TRBV9 to TRBJ1-1; TRBD1 agrees at 9 bases. Germline CDR1 is SGDLS and CDR2 is YYNGEE. V shed 2 bases and J 0 bases; nucleotides not matched to a gene: 11. This CDR3 is 18 amino acids long. The CDR3 DNA reads TGTGCCAGCAGCGTGGAACCCGGGACAGGGAAGATGAACACTGAAGCTTTCTTT. Translated: CASSVEPGTGKMNTEAFF.

This clone occurred once. The rearrangement uses TRBV5-1 and TRBJ2-6; 7 bases fit TRBD1. The germline V gene encodes CDR1 SGHRS and CDR2 YFSETQ. This CDR3 contains 17 residues. Trimming at V came to 2 bases and at J to 0 bases, leaving 5 bases not matched to a gene. The CDR3 bases are TGCGCCAGCAGCTTACCGGGACAGAGCTCTGGGGCCAACGTCCTGACTTTC. Encoded protein: CASSLPGQSSGANVLTF.

The CDR3 is CASSPGGRIEAFF. CDR3 nucleotides: TGTGCCAGCTCACCGGGGGGACGTATTGAAGCTTTCTTT. The chain has TRBV18 and TRBJ1-1; D might be TRBD1 (5 bases). The CDR3 has 13 amino acids. V shed 3 bases and J shed 7 bases, with 12 bases lying between them. Germline CDR1 is KGHSH and CDR2 is LQKENI.

This chain uses TRBV15 with TRBJ1-2; D is possibly TRBD1 (5 bases). This CDR3 contains 14 residues. V was pared by 6 bases and J by 4 bases, with 15 bases between. The germline V gene has CDR1 LNHNV and CDR2 YYDKDF (reference sequence). CDR3 loop: CATSLLRDSYGYTF. CDR3 nucleotides: TGTGCCACCAGTCTCCTCAGGGATAGCTATGGCTACACCTTC.

The J gene is TRBJ2-3, the V gene TRBV10-1; 7 nucleotides match TRBD2. The CDR3 has 16 amino acids. V trimming: 2 bases; J trimming: 6 bases; junction bases outside the gene matches: 11. Germline CDR1 and CDR2: WNHNN and SYGVQD (reference sequence). The CDR3 loop is CASSEVSTSVRDTQYF. In nucleotides, the CDR3 is TGCGCCAGCAGTGAGGTGTCAACTAGCGTTCGGGATACGCAGTATTTT.

This clone was observed a handful of times. The chain joins TRBV5-1 to TRBJ1-1; D ambiguous. V lost 0 bases and J 1 base, leaving 10 bases between the germline ends. The CDR3 runs to 15 residues. Germline V gives CDR1 SGHRS, CDR2 YFSETQ. CDR3 sequence: CASSLGGVRNTEAFF. The DNA of the CDR3 is TGCGCCAGCAGCTTGGGCGGGGTGAGGAACACTGAAGCTTTCTTT.

J is TRBJ1-1 and V is TRBV19; possibly TRBD1 for D (5 bases). V dropped 10 bases and J dropped 11 bases, with 14 bases sitting between them. CDR3 length equals 10 residues. CDR1 LNHDA and CDR2 SQIVND come from the germline V gene (reference sequence). CDR3 in amino acids: CATSEGRAFF. CDR3 nucleotides: TGTGCCACCTCAGAGGGACGGGCTTTCTTT.

For the CDR3, the DNA is TGCAGCGCCCAACCCGGACAGGCTGGTGGCTACACCTTC. Residues: CSAQPGQAGGYTF. The chain employs TRBV29-1 and TRBJ1-2; 7 nucleotides line up with TRBD1. This CDR3 has 13 amino acids. After removal of 7 bases from V and 7 bases from J, the junction contained 12 bases not matched to a gene. Germline V gives CDR1 SQVTM, CDR2 ANQGSEA.

The genes are TRBV7-2 and TRBJ1-4; D possibly corresponds to TRBD1 (6 bases). Looked up from germline, CDR1 is SGHTA and CDR2 is FQGNSA. With 1 base removed from V and 8 bases from J, the gap between germline ends came to 14 bases. The CDR3 extends over 15 amino acids. CDR3 sequence: CASSLERGHREKLFF. CDR3 nucleotides: TGTGCCAGCAGCTTAGAGCGGGGGCATCGGGAAAAACTGTTTTTT.

The gene calls are TRBV12-3 or TRBV12-4 and TRBJ2-2; no reliable D call. This CDR3 spans 12 amino acids. The ends were cut back, 6 bases at V and 7 bases at J, with 9 bases in the middle. The CDR3 spells CASSLTGGELFF. The DNA for the CDR3 is TGTGCCAGCAGCCTCACCGGCGGGGAGCTGTTTTTT.

This clone was seen a handful of times. The chain recombines TRBV9 with TRBJ2-3; tentatively, D is TRBD2 (6 bases). The CDR3 spans 16 residues. Germline V gives CDR1 SGDLS, CDR2 YYNGEE. The germline V and J ends were trimmed by 0 bases and 2 bases, with 13 bases remaining between them. The CDR3 DNA sequence: TGTGCCAGCAGCGTAGTAGGCGGGGCGAACACAGATACGCAGTATTTT. Its protein is CASSVVGGANTDTQYF.

The gene calls are TRBV20-1 and TRBJ2-2, with no clear D. The germline V and J ends were trimmed by 6 bases and 9 bases, with 11 bases remaining between them. The CDR3 is 11 residues long. Germline V CDR1 and CDR2: DFQATT, SNEGSKA (reference sequence). The DNA of the CDR3 is TGCAGTGCGAGCTGGGTTCGGGAGCTGTTTTTT. Translating gives CSASWVRELFF.

The chain employs TRBV27 and TRBJ2-3; TRBD2 matches 11 bases. The germline V gene has CDR1 MNHEY and CDR2 SMNVEV (reference sequence). V shed 5 bases, J shed 5 bases, and the junction held 15 bases outside the gene matches. The length of the CDR3 is 18 residues. This CDR3 is CASSQFPPGLAERDTQYF. As DNA, the CDR3 is TGTGCCAGCAGTCAATTCCCCCCGGGACTAGCGGAAAGAGATACGCAGTATTTT.

The rearrangement joins TRBV5-6 to TRBJ1-3; D gene ambiguous. Trimming shortened V by 2 bases and J by 0 bases, and 15 bases separated the two germline ends. The CDR3 is made up of 17 amino acids. The germline V gene has CDR1 SGHDT and CDR2 YYEEEE. The CDR3 nucleotides read TGTGCCAGCAGCTTAACTTTGGTCTCTACCTCTGGAAACACCATATATTTT. Residues: CASSLTLVSTSGNTIYF.

The genes are TRBV27 and TRBJ1-5; D uncertain. This CDR3 spans 16 amino acids. Trimming shortened V by 3 bases and J by 2 bases, and 14 bases separated the two germline ends. Germline values: CDR1 MNHEY, CDR2 SMNVEV (reference sequence). This CDR3 reads CASSFGRMIGNQPQHF. The CDR3 DNA follows: TGTGCCAGCAGTTTTGGAAGGATGATCGGCAATCAGCCCCAGCATTTT.

The rearrangement joins TRBV19 to TRBJ1-5; 7 bases map to TRBD1. V lost 3 bases and J lost 6; bases outside the gene matches: 5. CDR1 is LNHDA and CDR2 is SQIVND in the germline V gene (reference sequence). This CDR3 contains 14 residues. The CDR3 DNA reads TGTGCCAGTAGTATTGTACAGGGGATTCAGCCCCAGCATTTT. Its protein is CASSIVQGIQPQHF.

The chain employs TRBV18 and TRBJ2-3; D may be TRBD1 or TRBD2 (7 bases each). V gave up 6 bases and J gave up 4 bases, with 17 bases separating them. The CDR3 has 15 amino acids. CDR1 KGHSH and CDR2 LQKENI come from the germline V gene. The CDR3 spells CASSPQGGGADTQYF. The CDR3 coding sequence is TGTGCCAGCTCCCCTCAGGGAGGGGGCGCAGATACGCAGTATTTT.

The chain combines TRBV2 with TRBJ2-5; weak D call: TRBD2 (6 bases). In germline, CDR1 is SNHLY, CDR2 FYNNEI. The CDR3 has 13 residues. With 3 bases removed from V and 4 bases from J, the gap between germline ends came to 9 bases. The CDR3 bases are TGTGCCAGCAGTGACCAGGGAGGAGAGACCCAGTACTTC. It specifies CASSDQGGETQYF.

The chain employs TRBV24-1 and TRBJ1-2; D not resolved. Germline V gene sequence: CDR1 KGHDR, CDR2 SFDVKD. The CDR3 totals 14 residues. Trimming removed 0 bases at V and 2 bases at J, with 6 bases between. In nucleotides, the CDR3 is TGTGCCACCAGTGATTTGAACAGAAACTATGGCTACACCTTC. Residues: CATSDLNRNYGYTF.

The chain is built from TRBV28 and TRBJ1-4; D is perhaps TRBD1 (5 bases). The CDR3 length is 11 residues. Germline V gene sequence: CDR1 MDHEN, CDR2 SYDVKM. V was trimmed by 8 bases and J by 11 bases, leaving 12 bases between them. The CDR3 nucleotides are TGTGCCAGCCTCGTGGGGGAGAAACTGTTTTTT. This gives the protein CASLVGEKLFF.

The J gene is TRBJ2-3, the V gene TRBV28, with 12 bases aligning to TRBD1. CDR3 length equals 15 residues. V trimming: 6 bases; J trimming: 5 bases; junction bases outside the gene matches: 6. Looked up from germline, CDR1 is MDHEN and CDR2 is SYDVKM. CDR3 protein: CASSEGQGAGDTQYF. In nucleotides, the CDR3 is TGTGCCAGCAGCGAGGGACAGGGGGCAGGAGATACGCAGTATTTT. The full variable domain, in which reference TRBV28 and TRBJ2-3 provide the parts outside the CDR3, is DVKVTQSSRYLVKRTGEKVFLECVQDMDHENMFWYRQDPGLGLRLIYFSYDVKMKEKGDIPEGYSVSREKKERFSLILESASTNQTSMYLCASSEGQGAGDTQYFGPGTRLTVL.

The chain joins TRBV6-1 to TRBJ2-7, with D hard to call. CDR1 MNHNS and CDR2 SASEGT come from the germline V gene. This CDR3 is built from 13 residues. Trimming took off 1 base at V and 2 bases at J, with 6 bases between the two ends. As DNA, the CDR3 is TGTGCCAGCAGTGAAGACGGAGCCTACGAGCAGTACTTC. Translation gives CASSEDGAYEQYF.

V is TRBV28 and J is TRBJ2-7; 9 nucleotides match TRBD2. This CDR3 has 14 amino acids. V lost 6 bases to trimming and J lost 7 bases; unmatched junction nucleotides: 10. Per the germline V gene, CDR1 is MDHEN and CDR2 is SYDVKM. CDR3 nucleotide sequence: TGTGCCAGCAGACCAGCGGGAGGCCAGGGGGAGCAGTACTTC. This translates into CASRPAGGQGEQYF.

This chain links TRBV6-1 with TRBJ1-5; D gene ambiguous. Germline V CDR1 and CDR2: MNHNS, SASEGT. Trimming removed 2 bases at V and 7 bases at J, with 9 bases between. The CDR3 covers 13 residues. In DNA form, the CDR3 reads TGTGCCAGCAGTGAAAGAGGGCAGCAGCCCCAGCATTTT. Protein: CASSERGQQPQHF.

The chain links TRBV5-1 to TRBJ2-2; D not certain. Trimming removed 3 bases at V and 0 bases at J, with 12 bases between. The germline gives CDR1 SGHRS, CDR2 YFSETQ. This CDR3 spans 16 amino acids. This chain's CDR3 is CASSSWTLANTGELFF. CDR3 nucleotide sequence: TGCGCCAGCAGCTCTTGGACCCTAGCGAACACCGGGGAGCTGTTTTTT.

V and J are TRBV6-5 and TRBJ2-7; 12 bases agree with TRBD2. This CDR3 spans 15 amino acids. Germline assignment: CDR1 MNHEY and CDR2 SVGAGI. The V gene end was trimmed by 7 bases and the J gene end by 4 bases; junction bases not matched to a gene: 8. Here the CDR3 DNA reads TGTGCCAGCAAGAAACGACTAGCGGGGGAGTACGAGCAGTACTTC. Encoded protein: CASKKRLAGEYEQYF.

The chain carries TRBV4-3 and TRBJ2-7; D is perhaps TRBD2 (6 bases). This CDR3 has 13 residues. The V end lost 1 base, the J end lost 6 bases, and 10 bases lay between the germline ends. Looked up from germline, CDR1 is LGHNA and CDR2 is YSLEER. The CDR3 coding sequence is TGCGCCAGCAGCCAAGTAGGGGAGGCCGAGCAGTACTTC. It is translated as CASSQVGEAEQYF.

V gene TRBV29-1 combines with J gene TRBJ2-2; TRBD1 aligns across 11 bases. The V and J ends lost 6 bases and 5 bases, in that order; junction bases with no gene match: 14. Germline V gives CDR1 SQVTM, CDR2 ANQGSEA. The CDR3 extends over 17 amino acids. DNA of the CDR3: TGCAGCGTGCTAAGGACAGGGGGCGAAGGTAGAACCGGGGAGCTGTTTTTT. Amino acids: CSVLRTGGEGRTGELFF.

This clone was detected once. The V gene is TRBV3-1 (or the pseudogene TRBV3-2), the J gene TRBJ1-3; 7 positions match TRBD1. The V segment lost 3 bases and the J segment 0 bases; nucleotides outside the gene matches: 8. Looked up from germline, CDR1 is LGHDT and CDR2 is YNNKEL (reference sequence). This CDR3 is built from 17 residues. The CDR3 region has the DNA TGTGCCAGCAGCCAGGTACTGGACAGGATCTCTGGAAACACCATATATTTT. Translation: CASSQVLDRISGNTIYF.